What follows describes a single T cell receptor (beta chain). Antigen specificity is unknown. Being one base from a much bigger clone, this may be a read error. These data come from a study of T-cell reconstitution after alpha-beta-depleted transplantation in children. Study-level findings and limits: By about two months after transplant, alpha-beta T cells reportedly arose from several hundred graft clones that had expanded. Several patients had high TCRbeta diversity at day 60; it came from surviving recipient T cells and thymic progenitors.

Germline CDR1 and CDR2: SGHRS and YFSETQ. The CDR3 sequence is 16 residues long. Unique molecular identifiers featured in how the TCRbeta library was prepared. TCRdb re-called the PCR reads through MiXCR, storing one row per CDR3 protein. This repertoire shows some 350,000 distinct CDR3 sequences, about 16% found once; its top ten account for approximately 44%. The receptor comes from a male patient aged 2 to 10 who had a stem cell transplant for acute lymphoblastic leukemia, so the T cells may come from the graft donor. This sequence joins TRBV5-1 and TRBJ2-1, with a possible D match to TRBD2 (6 bases). Sequences were derived from PBMCs, mostly from graft donor cells, sampled 360 days after TCRalphabeta/CD19-depleted stem cell transplant. The CDR3 coding sequence is TGCGCCTGCAGCTTGGCAGTAGTAGCGGCCTACAATGAGCAGTTCTTC. Its protein product is CACSLAVVAAYNEQFF.